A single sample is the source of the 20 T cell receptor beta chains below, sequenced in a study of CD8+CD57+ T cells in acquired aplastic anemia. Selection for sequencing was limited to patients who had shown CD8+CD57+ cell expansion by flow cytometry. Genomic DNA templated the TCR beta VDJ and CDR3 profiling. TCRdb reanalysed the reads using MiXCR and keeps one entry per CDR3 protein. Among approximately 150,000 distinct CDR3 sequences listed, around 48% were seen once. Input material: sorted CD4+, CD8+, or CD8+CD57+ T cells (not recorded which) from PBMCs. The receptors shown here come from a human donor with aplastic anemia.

CDR3 in DNA: TGCAGTGTTCCTCCCGCGGACCAGGGAAACTACGAGCAGTACTTC. Translation gives CSVPPADQGNYEQYF. This sequence joins TRBV20-1 and TRBJ2-7, with a possible D match to TRBD1 (5 bases). Germline V gene data show CDR1 as DFQATT and CDR2 as SNEGSKA (reference sequence). V dropped 7 bases and J dropped 3 bases, with 22 bases sitting between them. This CDR3 region has 15 residues.

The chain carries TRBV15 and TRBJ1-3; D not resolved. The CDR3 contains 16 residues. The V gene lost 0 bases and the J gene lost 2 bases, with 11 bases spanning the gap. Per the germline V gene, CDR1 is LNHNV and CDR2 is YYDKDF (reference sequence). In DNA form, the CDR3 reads TGTGCCACCAGCAGAGATCGGGGATCACCTGGAAACACCATATATTTT. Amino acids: CATSRDRGSPGNTIYF.

The CDR3 is CASSLGSRRTDYGYTF. In DNA form, the CDR3 reads TGTGCCAGCAGCTTAGGGTCCAGGCGGACGGACTATGGCTACACCTTC. The chain joins TRBV11-1 to TRBJ1-2; D is uncertain. The CDR3 loop spans 16 amino acids. Germline CDR1 SGHAT, CDR2 FQDESV (reference sequence). Trimming stripped 1 base from V and 3 bases from J, with 15 bases between.

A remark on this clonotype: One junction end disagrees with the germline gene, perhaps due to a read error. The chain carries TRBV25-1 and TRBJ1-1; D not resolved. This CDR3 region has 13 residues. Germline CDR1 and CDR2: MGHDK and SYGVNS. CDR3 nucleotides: TGTGCCAGCAGCATTTCCCGTTACGCTGAAGCTTCCTTT. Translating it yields CASSISRYAEASF.

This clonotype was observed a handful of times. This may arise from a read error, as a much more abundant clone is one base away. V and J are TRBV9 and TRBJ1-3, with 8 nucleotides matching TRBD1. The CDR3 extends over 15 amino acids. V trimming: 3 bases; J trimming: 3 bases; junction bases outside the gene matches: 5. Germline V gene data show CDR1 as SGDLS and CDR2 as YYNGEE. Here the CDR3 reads CASSAQGAGGNTIYF. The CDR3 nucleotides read TGTGCCAGCAGCGCCCAGGGGGCTGGTGGAAACACCATATATTTT.

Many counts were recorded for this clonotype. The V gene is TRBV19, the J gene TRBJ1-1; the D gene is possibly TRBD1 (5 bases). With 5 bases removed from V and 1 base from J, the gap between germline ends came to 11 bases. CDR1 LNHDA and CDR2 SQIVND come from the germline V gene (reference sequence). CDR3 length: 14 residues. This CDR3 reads CASSLRGSNTEAFF. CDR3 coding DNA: TGTGCCAGTAGTCTCCGGGGCTCGAACACTGAAGCTTTCTTT. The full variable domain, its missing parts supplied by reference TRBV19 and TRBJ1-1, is DGGITQSPKYLFRKEGQNVTLSCEQNLNHDAMYWYRQDPGQGLRLIYYSQIVNDFQKGDIAEGYSVSREKKESFPLTVTSAQKNPTAFYLCASSLRGSNTEAFFGQGTRLTVV.

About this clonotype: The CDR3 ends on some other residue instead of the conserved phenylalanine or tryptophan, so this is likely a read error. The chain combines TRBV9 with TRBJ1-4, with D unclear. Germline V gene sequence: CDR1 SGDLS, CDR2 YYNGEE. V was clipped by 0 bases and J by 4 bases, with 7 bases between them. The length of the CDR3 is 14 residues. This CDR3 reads CASSVGGLNEKLFI. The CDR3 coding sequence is TGTGCCAGCAGCGTAGGTGGGCTTAATGAAAAACTGTTTATT.

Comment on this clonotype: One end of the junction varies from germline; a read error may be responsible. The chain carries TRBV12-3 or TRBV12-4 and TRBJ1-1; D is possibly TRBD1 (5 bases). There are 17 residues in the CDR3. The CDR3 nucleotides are TGTGCCAGCAGTTTCGGGTCGGGGCGGGGTATGAATACTGAAGCTTTCTTT. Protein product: CASSFGSGRGMNTEAFF.

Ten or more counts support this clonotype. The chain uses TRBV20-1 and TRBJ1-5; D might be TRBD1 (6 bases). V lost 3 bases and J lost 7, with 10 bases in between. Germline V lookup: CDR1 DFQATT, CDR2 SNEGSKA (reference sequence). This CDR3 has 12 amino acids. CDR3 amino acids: CSAREGGQPQHF. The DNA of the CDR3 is TGCAGTGCTAGGGAGGGGGGCCAGCCCCAGCATTTT.

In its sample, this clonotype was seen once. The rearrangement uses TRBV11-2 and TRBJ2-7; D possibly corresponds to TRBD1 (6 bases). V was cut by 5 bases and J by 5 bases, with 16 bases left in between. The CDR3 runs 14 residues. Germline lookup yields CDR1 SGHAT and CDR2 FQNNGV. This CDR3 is CASSAIKTGDEQYF. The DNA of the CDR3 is TGTGCCAGCAGCGCGATTAAGACAGGTGACGAGCAGTACTTC.

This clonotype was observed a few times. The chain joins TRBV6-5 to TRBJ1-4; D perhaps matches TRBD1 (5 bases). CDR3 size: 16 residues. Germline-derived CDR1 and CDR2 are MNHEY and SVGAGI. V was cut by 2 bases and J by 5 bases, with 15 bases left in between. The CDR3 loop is CASSYGRGGINEKLFF. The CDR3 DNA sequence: TGTGCCAGCAGTTACGGTCGGGGCGGAATAAATGAAAAACTGTTTTTT.

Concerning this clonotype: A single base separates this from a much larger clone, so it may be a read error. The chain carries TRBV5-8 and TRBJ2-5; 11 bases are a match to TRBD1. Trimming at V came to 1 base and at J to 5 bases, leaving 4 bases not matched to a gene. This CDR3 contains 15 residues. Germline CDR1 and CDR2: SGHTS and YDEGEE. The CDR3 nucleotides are TGTGCCAGCAGCTTGCGGACAGGGGGCGCGGAGACCCAGTACTTC. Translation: CASSLRTGGAETQYF.

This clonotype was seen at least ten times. The CDR3 loop reads CASSAIGTGGLAEQFF. The CDR3, as DNA: TGTGCCAGCAGTGCGATCGGGACAGGGGGACTGGCTGAGCAGTTCTTC. The chain uses TRBV2 and TRBJ2-1; 11 bases line up with TRBD1. Germline V CDR1 and CDR2: SNHLY, FYNNEI. With 4 bases clipped from V and 9 bases from J, the junction kept 11 bases outside the gene matches. The CDR3 consists of 16 residues.

CDR3 bases: TGCAGCCTTGGACTGGAAGCTTTCTTT. Translating it yields CSLGLEAFF. The chain recombines TRBV29-1 with TRBJ1-1, with D uncertain. Germline-derived CDR1 and CDR2 are SQVTM and ANQGSEA. The CDR3 extends over 9 amino acids. Trimming shortened V by 8 bases and J by 8 bases, and 9 bases separated the two germline ends.

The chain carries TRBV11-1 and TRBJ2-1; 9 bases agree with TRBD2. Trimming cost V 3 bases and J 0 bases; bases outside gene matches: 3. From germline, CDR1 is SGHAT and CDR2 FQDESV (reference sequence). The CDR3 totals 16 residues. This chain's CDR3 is CASSFGSGGSYNEQFF. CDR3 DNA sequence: TGTGCCAGCAGCTTTGGTAGCGGGGGCTCCTACAATGAGCAGTTCTTC. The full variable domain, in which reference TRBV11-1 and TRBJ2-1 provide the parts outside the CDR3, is EAEVAQSPRYKITEKSQAVAFWCDPISGHATLYWYRQILGQGPELLVQFQDESVVDDSQLPKDRFSAERLKGVDSTLKIQPAELGDSAMYLCASSFGSGGSYNEQFFGPGTRLTVL.

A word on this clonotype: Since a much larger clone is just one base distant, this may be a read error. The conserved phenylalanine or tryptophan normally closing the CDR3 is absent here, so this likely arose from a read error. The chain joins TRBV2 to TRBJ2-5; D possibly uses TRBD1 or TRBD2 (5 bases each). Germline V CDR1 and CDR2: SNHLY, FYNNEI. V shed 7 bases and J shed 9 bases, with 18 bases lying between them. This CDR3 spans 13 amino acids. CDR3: CASTPGPNLSQYS. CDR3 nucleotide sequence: TGTGCCAGCACCCCGGGACCCAACCTGTCCCAGTACTCC.

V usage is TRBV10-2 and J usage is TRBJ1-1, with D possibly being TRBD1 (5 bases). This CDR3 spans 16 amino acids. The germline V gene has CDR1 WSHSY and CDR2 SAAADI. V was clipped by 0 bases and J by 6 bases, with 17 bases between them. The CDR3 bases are TGCGCCAGCAGTGAGTCCGACCGGGAGTTGGGGGCTGAAGCTTTCTTT. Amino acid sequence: CASSESDRELGAEAFF.

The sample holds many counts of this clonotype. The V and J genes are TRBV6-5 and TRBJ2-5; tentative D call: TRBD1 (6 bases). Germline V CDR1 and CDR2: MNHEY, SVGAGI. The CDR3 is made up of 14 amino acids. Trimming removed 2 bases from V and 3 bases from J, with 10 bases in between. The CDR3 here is CASSYGGREETQYF. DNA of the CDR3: TGTGCCAGCAGTTACGGGGGCCGGGAAGAGACCCAGTACTTC.

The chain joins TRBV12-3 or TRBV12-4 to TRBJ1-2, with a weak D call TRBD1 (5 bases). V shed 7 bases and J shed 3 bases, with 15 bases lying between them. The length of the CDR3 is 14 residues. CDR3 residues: CASNVGQKYYGYTF. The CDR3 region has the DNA TGTGCCAGCAACGTGGGGCAGAAATACTATGGCTACACCTTC.

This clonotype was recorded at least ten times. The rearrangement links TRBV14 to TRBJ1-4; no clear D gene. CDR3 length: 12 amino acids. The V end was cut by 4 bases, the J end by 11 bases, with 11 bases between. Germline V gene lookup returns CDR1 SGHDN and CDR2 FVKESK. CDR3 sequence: CASSRPDWKLFF. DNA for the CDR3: TGTGCCAGCAGCCGACCGGACTGGAAACTGTTTTTT.